Presented here are 28 T cell receptor beta chains from one specimen sequenced in a study of Ad26.COV2.S vaccination and SARS-CoV-2 variants (TCRdb year 2021). Reading the label with the study, this specimen's treatment or condition is: about 20 received Ad26.COV2.S at low or high dose, single or two shots; several received placebo; per-sample allocation not given. Repertoires of vaccine and placebo recipients were sequenced from samples taken on day 63 after the first injection. Libraries were constructed by the immunoSEQ multiplex PCR assay. TCRdb provides this immuneACCESS table in a form limited to in-frame rearrangements. Some clones are lacking; in checked studies, under half of them reflect an unresolved V gene, and why the rest are absent is not known. This sample holds hundreds of thousands of clones; around 90% were observed only once. The ten biggest clones cover roughly 6% of the sample.

The source was peripheral blood, collected in a trial of Ad26.COV2.S vaccine versus placebo. The receptors derive from a person aged 18 to 65 who received the Ad26.COV2.S COVID-19 vaccine or a placebo.

The gene calls are TRBV19 and TRBJ2-5; D unresolved. The CDR3 sequence is 15 residues long. The germline V and J ends were trimmed by 3 bases and 3 bases, with 14 bases remaining between them. Germline assignment: CDR1 LNHDA and CDR2 SQIVND (reference sequence). The DNA for the CDR3 is TGTGCCAGTAGTATTGATCTGGGGTTTGAAGAGACCCAGTACTTC. This translates into CASSIDLGFEETQYF.

V is TRBV9 and J is TRBJ2-5; a weak D match, TRBD2 (5 bases). Germline V gives CDR1 SGDLS, CDR2 YYNGEE. The germline V and J ends were trimmed by 2 bases and 1 base, with 9 bases remaining between them. The CDR3 consists of 14 residues. The CDR3 spells CASSVPGVQETQYF. In nucleotides, the CDR3 is TGTGCCAGCAGCGTCCCCGGGGTCCAAGAGACCCAGTACTTC.

CDR3 sequence reads: CASSVEWSTEAFF. The CDR3 DNA sequence: TGTGCCAGCAGCGTAGAATGGTCCACTGAAGCTTTCTTT. The rearrangement uses TRBV9 and TRBJ1-1; D remains ambiguous. The V gene's germline CDR1 is SGDLS and CDR2 YYNGEE. This CDR3 spans 13 amino acids. The ends were cut back, 0 bases at V and 4 bases at J, with 7 bases in the middle.

This clone was recorded only once. CDR3 residues: CASSPAGGFGKLFF. In DNA form, the CDR3 reads TGTGCCAGCAGCCCGGCGGGGGGTTTTGGAAAACTGTTTTTT. V is TRBV7-9 and J is TRBJ1-4; a possible D gene is TRBD1 (5 bases). Between the trimmed V and J ends, which lost 5 bases and 10 bases, there was a span of 17 bases. The CDR3 loop spans 14 amino acids. CDR1 is SEHNR, CDR2 FQNEAQ, per germline (reference sequence).

The gene calls are TRBV27 and TRBJ2-1, with TRBD1 matching 7 bases. The CDR3 loop spans 17 amino acids. V dropped 1 base and J dropped 12; count of bases not matched to a gene: 18. Germline CDR1 is MNHEY and CDR2 is SMNVEV (reference sequence). CDR3 coding DNA: TGTGCCAGCAGTTTATGGGGACAGACAGTCGCCCAAGGGGGGCAGTTCTTC. This gives the protein CASSLWGQTVAQGGQFF.

This clone was observed a single time. The J gene is TRBJ2-7, the V gene TRBV6-5; 10 nucleotides line up with TRBD2. Germline CDR1 and CDR2: MNHEY and SVGAGI. CDR3 length equals 15 residues. With V trimmed by 6 bases and J by 6 bases, 11 bases remained unmatched. The CDR3 protein is CASSRTLAGAGEQYF. The DNA of the CDR3 is TGTGCCAGCAGCCGAACCCTAGCGGGAGCAGGCGAGCAGTACTTC.

The chain uses TRBV27 and TRBJ2-7; the D gene is possibly TRBD2 (6 bases). The germline CDR1 and CDR2 sequences are MNHEY and SMNVEV (reference sequence). V lost 0 bases to trimming and J lost 7 bases, with 13 bases between them. CDR3 length: 14 amino acids. CDR3 DNA sequence: TGTGCCAGCAGTTTATCCGGAGGGTGGGGAGAGCAGTACTTC. Translating gives CASSLSGGWGEQYF.

V and J are TRBV5-8 and TRBJ2-2; 9 positions match TRBD2. CDR1 and CDR2 from the germline V gene are SGHTS and YDEGEE. The CDR3 runs to 14 residues. V was pared by 10 bases and J by 6 bases, with 10 bases of the junction left unmatched. CDR3 sequence: CADRSGGMAGELFF. The CDR3 DNA follows: TGTGCCGACCGTAGCGGGGGAATGGCCGGGGAGCTGTTTTTT.

This clone was observed a single time. The rearrangement uses TRBV11-2 and TRBJ1-6, with 7 bases aligning to TRBD1. From germline, CDR1 is SGHAT and CDR2 FQNNGV. The CDR3 sequence is 16 residues long. V shed 5 bases and J 4 bases; nucleotides not matched to a gene: 8. Here the CDR3 reads CASSPDRDPYNSPLHF. DNA for the CDR3: TGTGCCAGCAGCCCTGACAGGGACCCTTATAATTCACCCCTCCACTTT.

The CDR3 sequence: CASSHGPGQGIHEQYF. The CDR3 DNA reads as TGTGCCAGCAGTCACGGCCCGGGACAGGGGATTCACGAGCAGTACTTC. V gene TRBV6-2 or TRBV6-3 combines with J gene TRBJ2-7; TRBD1 matches 10 bases. With V trimmed by 5 bases and J by 5 bases, 12 bases remained unmatched. The germline V gene has CDR1 MNHEY and CDR2 SVGEGT. The CDR3 loop spans 16 amino acids.

This clone appeared once. The J gene is TRBJ2-3, the V gene TRBV9, with D perhaps assigned TRBD1 or TRBD2 (5 bases each). Germline CDR1 reads SGDLS; CDR2 reads YYNGEE. The CDR3 has 14 residues. Trimming took off 2 bases at V and 8 bases at J, with 15 bases between the two ends. CDR3 sequence: CASSVGPKSTTQYF. The CDR3 DNA reads TGTGCCAGCAGCGTGGGACCGAAAAGTACTACGCAGTATTTT.

The rearrangement joins TRBV7-3 to TRBJ2-3, with a tentative D call TRBD1 (5 bases). The V and J ends lost 2 bases and 4 bases respectively, with 13 bases between them. Germline lookup yields CDR1 SGHTA and CDR2 FQGTGA. The CDR3 loop spans 15 amino acids. The CDR3 spells CASSLPQGPSDTQYF. CDR3 DNA sequence: TGTGCCAGCAGCTTACCGCAGGGTCCTTCAGATACGCAGTATTTT.

The J gene is TRBJ1-1, the V gene TRBV19; 8 bases align to TRBD1. V trimming: 9 bases; J trimming: 1 base; junction bases outside the gene matches: 7. CDR1 is LNHDA, CDR2 SQIVND, per germline (reference sequence). This CDR3 is built from 14 residues. The CDR3 is CASQFGQGNTEAFF. The CDR3 bases are TGTGCCAGCCAATTCGGACAGGGGAACACTGAAGCTTTCTTT.

DNA of the CDR3: TGTGCCATCAGGCCCGGGGGGGACAATCAGCCCCAGCATTTT. Translated: CAIRPGGDNQPQHF. This chain joins TRBV10-3 and TRBJ1-5; tentative D call: TRBD1 (5 bases). Trimming pared 6 bases from V and 3 bases from J, leaving 12 bases between. This CDR3 is 14 amino acids long. Germline V CDR1 and CDR2: ENHRY, SYGVKD.

The chain couples TRBV9 to TRBJ2-3; TRBD2 aligns across 8 bases. CDR3 length: 14 residues. The ends lost 3 bases at V and 1 base at J; junction bases unmatched: 1. Germline CDR1 is SGDLS and CDR2 is YYNGEE. CDR3 DNA: TGTGCCAGCAGCGCGGGACTAGGCACAGATACGCAGTATTTT. It encodes CASSAGLGTDTQYF. Full variable domain (rest looked up from reference TRBV9 and TRBJ2-3): DSGVTQTPKHLITATGQRVTLRCSPRSGDLSVYWYQQSLDQGLQFLIQYYNGEERAKGNILERFSAQQFPDLHSELNLSSLELGDSALYFCASSAGLGTDTQYFGPGTRLTVL.

J is TRBJ1-2 and V is TRBV5-8, with 7 bases matching TRBD1. V lost 0 bases, J lost 2 bases, and 1 base stayed unmatched. The CDR3 has 14 amino acids. Germline V lookup: CDR1 SGHTS, CDR2 YDEGEE. The CDR3 DNA follows: TGTGCCAGCAGCTTGGGGGGACAGAACTATGGCTACACCTTC. As protein: CASSLGGQNYGYTF.

J is TRBJ1-3 and V is TRBV11-1; TRBD1 might be the D (5 bases). Germline V gene sequence: CDR1 SGHAT, CDR2 FQDESV (reference sequence). The CDR3 runs to 16 residues. V was pared by 3 bases and J by 0 bases, with 12 bases between. The CDR3 DNA sequence: TGTGCCAGCAGCTTTGAGGGGCCGAGCTCTGGAAACACCATATATTTT. Its translation is CASSFEGPSSGNTIYF.

This chain joins TRBV5-6 and TRBJ1-4; 11 nucleotides align to TRBD1. The ends lost 4 bases at V and 10 bases at J; junction bases unmatched: 9. CDR3 size: 15 residues. Germline CDR1 reads SGHDT; CDR2 reads YYEEEE. This CDR3 is CASSPGTGGFGKLFF. The CDR3 DNA follows: TGTGCCAGCAGCCCGGGGACAGGGGGTTTTGGAAAACTGTTTTTT.

The gene calls are TRBV4-1 and TRBJ2-7; no definite D call. The CDR3 has 17 amino acids. Trimming stripped 3 bases from V and 2 bases from J, with 20 bases between. Germline CDR1 is MGHRA and CDR2 is YSYEKL. DNA of the CDR3: TGCGCCAGCAGCCAGTCAGGCAAGGTGGGGAACCCCTACGAGCAGTACTTC. It encodes CASSQSGKVGNPYEQYF.

This chain joins TRBV4-1 and TRBJ2-7; 7 bases are a match to TRBD2. Trimming removed 4 bases from V and 3 bases from J; junction bases left unmatched: 12. The germline V gene encodes CDR1 MGHRA and CDR2 YSYEKL. The CDR3 is 16 residues long. For the CDR3, the DNA is TGCGCCAGCAGCCCCACCGGGACTAACCTCTTCTACGAGCAGTACTTC. It is translated as CASSPTGTNLFYEQYF.

The rearrangement joins TRBV5-4 to TRBJ1-2; D ambiguous. This CDR3 has 13 residues. CDR1 and CDR2 from the germline V gene are SGHNT and YYREEE (reference sequence). V lost 5 bases to trimming and J lost 5 bases, with 13 bases between them. DNA of the CDR3: TGTGCCAGCAGTCCCGGAGAGGCGTATGGCTACACCTTC. It is translated as CASSPGEAYGYTF.

This clone has only one observation. The chain recombines TRBV6-5 with TRBJ1-1; D is ambiguous. Germline-derived CDR1 and CDR2 are MNHEY and SVGAGI. The CDR3 has 14 residues. The V gene lost 0 bases and the J gene lost 0 bases, with 5 bases spanning the gap. For the CDR3, the DNA is TGTGCCAGCAGTTACTCGATAGTGAACACTGAAGCTTTCTTT. Translated: CASSYSIVNTEAFF.

This clone was picked up one time. The V and J genes are TRBV5-1 and TRBJ2-7; D is perhaps TRBD1 (6 bases). Trimming left V 2 bases short and J 3 bases short, with 12 bases between. The CDR3 has 14 amino acids. Germline values: CDR1 SGHRS, CDR2 YFSETQ. The CDR3 loop is CASSFLQGVYEQYF. CDR3 bases: TGCGCCAGCAGCTTTCTACAGGGCGTCTACGAGCAGTACTTC.

The DNA for the CDR3 is TGTGCCTGGAGTGTAATTGGGCACGACTATGGCTACACCTTC. Its protein product is CAWSVIGHDYGYTF. The chain recombines TRBV30 with TRBJ1-2, with no clear D. V was pared by 0 bases and J by 3 bases, with 11 bases between. The germline CDR1 and CDR2 sequences are GTSNPN and SVGIG (reference sequence). The length of the CDR3 is 14 residues.

This clone showed up just once. This chain links TRBV28 with TRBJ2-3; possibly TRBD1 for D (6 bases). The CDR3 has 16 amino acids. The ends were cut back, 11 bases at V and 1 base at J, with 22 bases in the middle. Germline V lookup: CDR1 MDHEN, CDR2 SYDVKM. Here the CDR3 reads CAGGPLQGFGTDTQYF. The DNA for the CDR3 is TGTGCCGGCGGACCCCTACAGGGATTCGGCACAGATACGCAGTATTTT.

This clone was observed a handful of times. The chain has TRBV5-4 and TRBJ1-1, with a possible D match to TRBD1 (6 bases). The CDR3 is 16 amino acids. CDR1 is SGHNT and CDR2 is YYREEE in the germline V gene (reference sequence). V lost 3 bases, J lost 7 bases, and 22 bases lay in between. CDR3 sequence (DNA): TGTGCCAGCAGCTGGGGGGGCCGGGGTCCTCGTTTTGAAGCTTTCTTT. Its protein product is CASSWGGRGPRFEAFF.

This clone was counted only a few times. V usage is TRBV28 and J usage is TRBJ1-5, with 7 bases identical to TRBD1. The CDR3 spans 14 residues. From germline, CDR1 is MDHEN and CDR2 SYDVKM. Trimming took 5 bases from V and 5 from J; bases not matched to a gene: 6. As DNA, the CDR3 is TGTGCCAGCAGTGGAGGGGGCGGCCATCAGCCCCAGCATTTT. Translating gives CASSGGGGHQPQHF.

V and J are TRBV29-1 and TRBJ2-1; a weak D match, TRBD1 (6 bases). Germline-derived CDR1 and CDR2 are SQVTM and ANQGSEA. The CDR3 consists of 12 residues. V shed 7 bases and J shed 6 bases, with 13 bases lying between them. CDR3: CSGQDRFNEQFF. The CDR3 DNA is TGCAGCGGACAGGACAGATTCAATGAGCAGTTCTTC.